This T cell receptor (beta chain) is from a study of blood T cells in healthy people across ages. Concerning this clonotype: Likely a read error: the CDR3 ends without its conserved phenylalanine or tryptophan. The DNA is omitted, as the CDR3 cannot be located on it reliably, and the CDR3 follows TCRdb's listing.

Next came a second PCR, run for roughly 6 to 11 cycles, which used a sample-barcoded 5' primer along with a J-beta primer mix. TCRdb fed the 5' RACE reads into MiXCR, producing one record per CDR3 protein. The sample has fewer than 800,000 distinct CDR3 sequences, more than 40% seen once; the top ten hold roughly 31%. The CDR3 is 11 amino acids in total, end residues counted. This chain joins TRBV21-1 and TRBJ2-7. TRBV21-1 is labeled a pseudogene. Sequencing was performed on blood. The origin of this receptor is a woman aged 60-70 years in good health. The CDR3 protein is CASSIDTSSTS.